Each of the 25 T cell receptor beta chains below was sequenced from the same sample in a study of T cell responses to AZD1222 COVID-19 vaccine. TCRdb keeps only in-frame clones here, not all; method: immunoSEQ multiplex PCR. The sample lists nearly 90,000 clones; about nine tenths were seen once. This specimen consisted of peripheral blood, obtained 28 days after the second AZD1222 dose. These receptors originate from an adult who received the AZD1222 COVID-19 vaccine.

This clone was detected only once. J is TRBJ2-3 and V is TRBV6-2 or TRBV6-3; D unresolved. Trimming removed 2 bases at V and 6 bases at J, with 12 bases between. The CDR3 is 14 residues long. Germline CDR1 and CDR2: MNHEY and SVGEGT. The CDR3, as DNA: TGTGCCAGCAGTTACCAGCCTATAGTTGATACGCAGTATTTT. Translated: CASSYQPIVDTQYF.

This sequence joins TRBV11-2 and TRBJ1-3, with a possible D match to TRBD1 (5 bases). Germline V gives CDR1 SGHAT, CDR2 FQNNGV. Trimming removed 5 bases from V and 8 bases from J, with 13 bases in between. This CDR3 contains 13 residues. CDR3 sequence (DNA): TGTGCCAGCAGCCCTCCTGTGGGGGACACCATATATTTT. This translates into CASSPPVGDTIYF.

The CDR3 spells CASLGQPNTEAFF. In DNA form, the CDR3 reads TGTGCCAGCCTAGGACAGCCAAACACTGAAGCTTTCTTT. This chain connects TRBV2 to TRBJ1-1; TRBD1 is a possible D gene (6 bases). The germline CDR1 and CDR2 sequences are SNHLY and FYNNEI. There are 13 residues in the CDR3. V gave up 8 bases and J gave up 2 bases, with 12 bases separating them.

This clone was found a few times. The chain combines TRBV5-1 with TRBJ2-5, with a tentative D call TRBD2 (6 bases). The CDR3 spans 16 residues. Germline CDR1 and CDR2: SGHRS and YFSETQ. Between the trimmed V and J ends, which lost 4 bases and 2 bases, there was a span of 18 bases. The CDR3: CASSPQTLATQETQYF. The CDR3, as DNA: TGCGCCAGCAGCCCACAAACCCTAGCGACGCAAGAGACCCAGTACTTC.

The CDR3, as DNA: TGTGCCACCAGTGATACCTCGGGACAGAAGTTCTTC. Its protein is CATSDTSGQKFF. The chain carries TRBV24-1 and TRBJ2-1; 7 bases align to TRBD1. After removal of 3 bases from V and 14 bases from J, the junction contained 6 bases not matched to a gene. This CDR3 contains 12 residues. Germline V CDR1 and CDR2: KGHDR, SFDVKD.

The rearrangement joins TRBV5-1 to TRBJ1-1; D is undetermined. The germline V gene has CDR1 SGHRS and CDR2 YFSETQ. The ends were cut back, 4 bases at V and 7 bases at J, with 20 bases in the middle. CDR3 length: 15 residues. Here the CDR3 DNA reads TGCGCCAGCAGCCGGGAGGCCTCCCAAACCCATGAAGCTTTCTTT. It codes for CASSREASQTHEAFF. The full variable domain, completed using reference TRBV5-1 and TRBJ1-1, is KAGVTQTPRYLIKTRGQQVTLSCSPISGHRSVSWYQQTPGQGLQFLFEYFSETQRNKGNFPGRFSGRQFSNSRSEMNVSTLELGDSALYLCASSREASQTHEAFFGQGTRLTVV.

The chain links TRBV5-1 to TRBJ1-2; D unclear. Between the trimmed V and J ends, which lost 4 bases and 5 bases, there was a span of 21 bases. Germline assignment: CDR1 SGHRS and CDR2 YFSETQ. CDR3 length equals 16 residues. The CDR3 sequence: CASSPGNRFGSYGYTF. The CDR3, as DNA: TGCGCCAGCAGCCCCGGAAATAGGTTTGGTTCGTATGGCTACACCTTC.

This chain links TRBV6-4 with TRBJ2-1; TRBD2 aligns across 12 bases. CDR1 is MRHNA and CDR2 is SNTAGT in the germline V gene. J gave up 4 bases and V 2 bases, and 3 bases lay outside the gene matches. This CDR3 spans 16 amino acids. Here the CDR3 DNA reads TGTGCCAGCAGTGACACTAGCGGGGGGAGGTACAATGAGCAGTTCTTC. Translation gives CASSDTSGGRYNEQFF.

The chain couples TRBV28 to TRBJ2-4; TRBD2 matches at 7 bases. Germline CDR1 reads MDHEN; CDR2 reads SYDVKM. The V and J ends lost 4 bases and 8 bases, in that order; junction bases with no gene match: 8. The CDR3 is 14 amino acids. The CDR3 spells CASSSWGGRDIQYF. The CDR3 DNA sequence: TGTGCCAGCAGTTCATGGGGGGGAAGGGACATTCAGTACTTC.

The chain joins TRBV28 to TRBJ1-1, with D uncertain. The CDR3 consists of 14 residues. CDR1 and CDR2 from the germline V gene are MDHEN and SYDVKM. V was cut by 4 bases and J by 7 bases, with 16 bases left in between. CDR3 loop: CASSSPYKDNEAFF. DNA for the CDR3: TGTGCCAGCAGTTCTCCTTACAAGGATAATGAAGCTTTCTTT.

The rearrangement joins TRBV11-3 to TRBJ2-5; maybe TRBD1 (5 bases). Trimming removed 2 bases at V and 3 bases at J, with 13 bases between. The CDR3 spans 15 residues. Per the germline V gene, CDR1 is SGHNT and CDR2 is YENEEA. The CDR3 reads CASSLLRGREETQYF. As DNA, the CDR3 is TGTGCCAGCAGCTTATTAAGGGGCCGAGAAGAGACCCAGTACTTC.

As DNA, the CDR3 is TGCGCCAGCAGCTTGGCCATACGTGGCCTCTCCTACAATGAGCAGTTCTTC. Translated: CASSLAIRGLSYNEQFF. This chain uses TRBV5-1 with TRBJ2-1; no clear D gene. Germline-derived CDR1 and CDR2 are SGHRS and YFSETQ. V was trimmed by 0 bases and J by 0 bases, leaving 13 bases between them. The CDR3 runs 17 residues.

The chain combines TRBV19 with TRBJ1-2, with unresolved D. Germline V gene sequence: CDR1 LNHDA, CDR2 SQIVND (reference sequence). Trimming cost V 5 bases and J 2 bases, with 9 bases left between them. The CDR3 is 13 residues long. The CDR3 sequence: CASSSGWNYGYTF. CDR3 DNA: TGTGCCAGTAGTTCGGGCTGGAACTATGGCTACACCTTC. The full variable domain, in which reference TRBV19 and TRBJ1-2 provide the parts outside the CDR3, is DGGITQSPKYLFRKEGQNVTLSCEQNLNHDAMYWYRQDPGQGLRLIYYSQIVNDFQKGDIAEGYSVSREKKESFPLTVTSAQKNPTAFYLCASSSGWNYGYTFGSGTRLTVV.

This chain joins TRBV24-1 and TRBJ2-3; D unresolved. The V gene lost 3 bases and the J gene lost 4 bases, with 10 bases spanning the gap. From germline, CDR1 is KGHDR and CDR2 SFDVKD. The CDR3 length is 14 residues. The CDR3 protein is CATSDGDFADTQYF. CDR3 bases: TGTGCCACCAGTGATGGAGACTTCGCAGATACGCAGTATTTT.

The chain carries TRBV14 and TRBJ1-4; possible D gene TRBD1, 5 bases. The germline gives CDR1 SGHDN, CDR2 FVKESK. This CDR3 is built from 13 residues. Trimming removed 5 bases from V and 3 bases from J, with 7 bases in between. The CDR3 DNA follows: TGTGCCAGCAGCGGGGGACCTAATGAAAAACTGTTTTTT. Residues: CASSGGPNEKLFF.

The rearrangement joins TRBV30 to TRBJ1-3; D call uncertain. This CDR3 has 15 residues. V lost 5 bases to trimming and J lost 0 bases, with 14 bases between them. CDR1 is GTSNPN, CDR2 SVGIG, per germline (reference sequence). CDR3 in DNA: TGTGCCTGGTCCTACAGTCGTGTCTCTGGAAACACCATATATTTT. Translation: CAWSYSRVSGNTIYF.

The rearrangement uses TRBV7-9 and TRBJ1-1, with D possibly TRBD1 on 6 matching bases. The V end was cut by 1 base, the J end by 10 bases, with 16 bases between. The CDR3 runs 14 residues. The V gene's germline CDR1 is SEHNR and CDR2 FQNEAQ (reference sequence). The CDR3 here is CASSLGLSKQGAFF. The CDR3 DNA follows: TGTGCCAGCAGCTTAGGGCTTTCAAAACAGGGAGCTTTCTTT.

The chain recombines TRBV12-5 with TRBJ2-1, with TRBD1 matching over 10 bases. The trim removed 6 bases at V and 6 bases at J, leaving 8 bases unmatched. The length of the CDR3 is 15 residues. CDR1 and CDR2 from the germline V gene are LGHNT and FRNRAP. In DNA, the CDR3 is TGTGCTAGTGGCTCGGGACAGGGGATAGGCAATGAGCAGTTCTTC. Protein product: CASGSGQGIGNEQFF.

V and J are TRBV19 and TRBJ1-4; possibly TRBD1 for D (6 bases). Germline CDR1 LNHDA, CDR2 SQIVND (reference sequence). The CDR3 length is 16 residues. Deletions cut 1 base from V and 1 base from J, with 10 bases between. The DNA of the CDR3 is TGTGCCAGTAGTATAGTTTTCAGGGGAACTAATGAAAAACTGTTTTTT. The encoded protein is CASSIVFRGTNEKLFF.

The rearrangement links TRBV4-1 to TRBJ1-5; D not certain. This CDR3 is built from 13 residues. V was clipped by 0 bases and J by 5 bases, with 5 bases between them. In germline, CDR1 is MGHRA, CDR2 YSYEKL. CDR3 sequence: CASSQDEYQPQHF. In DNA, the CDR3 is TGCGCCAGCAGCCAAGATGAGTATCAGCCCCAGCATTTT.

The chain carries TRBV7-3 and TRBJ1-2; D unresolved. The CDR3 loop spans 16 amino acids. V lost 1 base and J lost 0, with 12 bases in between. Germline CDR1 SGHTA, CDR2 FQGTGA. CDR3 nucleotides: TGTGCCAGCAGCTTAATGACGGCCACTTCTAACTATGGCTACACCTTC. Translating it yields CASSLMTATSNYGYTF.

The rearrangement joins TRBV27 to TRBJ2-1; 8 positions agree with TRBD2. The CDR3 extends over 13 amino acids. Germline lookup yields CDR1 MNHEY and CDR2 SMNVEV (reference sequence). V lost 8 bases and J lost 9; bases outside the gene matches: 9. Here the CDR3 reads CASAGLVSSEQFF. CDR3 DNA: TGTGCCAGCGCGGGACTAGTCTCCAGTGAGCAGTTCTTC.

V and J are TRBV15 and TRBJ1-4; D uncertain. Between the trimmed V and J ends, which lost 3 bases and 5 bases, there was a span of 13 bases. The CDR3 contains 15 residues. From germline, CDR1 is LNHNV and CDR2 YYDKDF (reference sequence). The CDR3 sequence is CATSSPVFLNEKLFF. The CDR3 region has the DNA TGTGCCACCAGCAGTCCAGTATTCCTGAATGAAAAACTGTTTTTT.

CDR3 amino acids: CASSPRYGTGKRNYGYTF. As DNA, the CDR3 is TGTGCCAGCAGTCCTCGATACGGGACAGGGAAGAGGAACTATGGCTACACCTTC. The chain carries TRBV6-6 and TRBJ1-2, with 9 bases that match TRBD1. The ends lost 5 bases at V and 2 bases at J; junction bases unmatched: 15. Germline CDR1 and CDR2: MNHNY and SVGAGI (reference sequence). There are 18 residues in the CDR3.

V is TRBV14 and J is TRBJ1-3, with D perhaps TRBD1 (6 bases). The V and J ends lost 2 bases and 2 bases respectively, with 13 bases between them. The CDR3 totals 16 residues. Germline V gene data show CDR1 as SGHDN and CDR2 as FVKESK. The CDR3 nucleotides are TGTGCCAGCAGCCAACGCGGGGGGCGACCTGGAAACACCATATATTTT. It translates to CASSQRGGRPGNTIYF.